This TCR beta chain was retrieved from a study of CD8+CD57+ T cells in acquired aplastic anemia. Patients selected for sequencing had displayed CD8+CD57+ cell expansion by flow cytometry. Severe acquired aplastic anemia was diagnosed in all patients. The germline V gene encodes CDR1 SEHNR and CDR2 FQNEAQ (reference sequence). The V end lost 1 base, the J end lost 4 bases, and 7 bases lay between the germline ends. The CDR3 sequence is 13 residues long. At least ten counts were recorded for this clonotype. Its antigen is undetermined. The study's findings and limits: Between patients and controls, twenty-nine CD8+ CDR3 sequences were found in common.

According to the study, genomic DNA was the template for TCR beta VDJ and CDR3 profiling. TCRdb recomputed calls from the reads with MiXCR, one row per CDR3 protein. The sample has some 200,000 distinct CDR3 sequences; roughly 50% are singletons. Material: sorted CD4+, CD8+, or CD8+CD57+ T cells (not recorded which) from PBMCs. This chain links TRBV7-9 with TRBJ1-2; unclear D gene. The clonotype originates from a human donor with aplastic anemia. CDR3 in amino acids: CASSLGVGYGYTF. The CDR3 DNA reads as TGTGCCAGCAGCTTAGGGGTTGGCTATGGCTACACCTTC.